These T cell receptor beta chains were read from a single sample in a study of cytomegalovirus exposure and HLA in healthy donors. Assay used: immunoSEQ multiplex PCR; TCRdb lists only in-frame clones, some missing. Of 100,000 to 150,000 clones in the sample, around 80% were seen once. The material sequenced was PBMCs. Receptors originate from a woman aged 25 to 45 in good health and CMV-seronegative. The CDR3 runs from the conserved cysteine through the conserved F or W. The D gene is left open where the match is weak. The size field is filled for only some rows; it gives once, few, many or a size class.

j_call | d_call | clone_size | v_call | cdr3_nt | cdr3_aa
TRBJ2-7 | NA | NA | TRBV5-4 | TGTGCCAGCAGATTACCGGGCTCCTACGAGCAGTACTTC | CASRLPGSYEQYF
TRBJ1-1 | TRBD1 | few | TRBV6-5 | TGTGCCACCCATCGACAGGGTCGTACTGAAGCTTTCTTT | CATHRQGRTEAFF
TRBJ2-1 | NA | NA | TRBV5-1 | TGCGCCAGCAGCTTGGCCCTGCTGAGCTACAATGAGCAGTTCTTC | CASSLALLSYNEQFF
TRBJ1-5 | NA | few | TRBV19 | TGTGCCAGTAGTATGGGGGGACGGAGCAATCAGCCCCAGCATTTT | CASSMGGRSNQPQHF
TRBJ1-5 | TRBD1 | NA | TRBV7-6 | TGTGCCAGCAGCCGGACAGGGGAAGGGCCCCAGCATTTT | CASSRTGEGPQHF
TRBJ1-4 | TRBD1 | NA | TRBV6-5 | TGTGCCAGCAGACTGACAGGGGGGAATGAAAAACTGTTTTTT | CASRLTGGNEKLFF
TRBJ2-6 | NA | NA | TRBV27 | TGTGCCAGCAGTTTAATGGGCAGGGCATTCTCTGGGGCCAACGTCCTGACTTTC | CASSLMGRAFSGANVLTF
TRBJ2-1 | TRBD2 | NA | TRBV7-9 | TGTGCCAGCAGCCGAGCCTCCCTAGCGGGGGGGAAGCATGAGCAGTTCTTC | CASSRASLAGGKHEQFF
TRBJ2-1 | TRBD2 | NA | TRBV7-9 | TGTGCCAGCAGCTTAGGGACTAGCGGTTACAATGAGCAGTTCTTC | CASSLGTSGYNEQFF
TRBJ2-3 | TRBD2 | medium-sized | TRBV6-4 | TGTGCCAGCAGTGTACTAGCGGGGGGCACAGATACGCAGTATTTT | CASSVLAGGTDTQYF
TRBJ1-4 | NA | NA | TRBV6-5 | TGTGCCAGCAGCCGAGACAGGTTCGAAAAACTGTTTTTT | CASSRDRFEKLFF
TRBJ2-1 | TRBD1 | NA | TRBV7-3 | TGTGCCAGCAGCGTCGACAGGGGTGCGTACAATGAGCAGTTCTTC | CASSVDRGAYNEQFF
TRBJ2-1 | TRBD2 | NA | TRBV29-1 | TGCAGCGTCGGGACTAGCGGGAGAGGGGCCTACAATGAGCAGTTCTTC | CSVGTSGRGAYNEQFF
TRBJ2-3 | NA | NA | TRBV19 | TGTGCCAGTGGGTCCGGGGGGCGCACAGATACGCAGTATTTT | CASGSGGRTDTQYF
TRBJ1-1 | NA | NA | TRBV28 | TGTGCCAGCAGTCTCCAGGGCGCTGAAGCTTTCTTT | CASSLQGAEAFF
TRBJ2-3 | NA | NA | TRBV7-8 | TGTGCCAGCAGCTTCTTTGGGGGGGCGGGGGATACGCAGTATTTT | CASSFFGGAGDTQYF
TRBJ1-1 | TRBD1 | NA | TRBV13 | TGTGCCAAAGGACAGGGTAACACTGAAGCTTTCTTT | CAKGQGNTEAFF
TRBJ2-5 | TRBD1 | NA | TRBV9 | TGTGCCAGCAGCGGTCGGGACAGAAAAGAGACCCAGTACTTC | CASSGRDRKETQYF
TRBJ2-1 | TRBD2 | once | TRBV19 | TGTGCCAGTAGTATGGGTAGCGGGGCAAGCTCCTACAATGAGCAGTTCTTC | CASSMGSGASSYNEQFF
TRBJ2-2 | NA | few | TRBV5-4 | TGTGCCAGCGGACGAGGGGGGGTGAACACCGGGGAGCTGTTTTTT | CASGRGGVNTGELFF
TRBJ2-5 | TRBD2 | NA | TRBV27 | TGTGCCAGCAGTCCCCGACTAGCCCCAACCCAGTACTTC | CASSPRLAPTQYF
TRBJ2-7 | TRBD2 | NA | TRBV5-4 | TGTGCCAGCACCCTTAGCGGGAGGGCCAAAGAGCAGTACTTC | CASTLSGRAKEQYF
TRBJ2-7 | NA | NA | TRBV4-1 | TGCGCCAGCAGCCACCACCCTAAAACAGGGAACGAGCAGTACTTC | CASSHHPKTGNEQYF
TRBJ1-6 | NA | NA | TRBV25-1 | TGTGCCAGCAGTGCGCGGCAGTCTCATTCACCCCTCCACTTT | CASSARQSHSPLHF
TRBJ2-1 | TRBD2 | NA | TRBV6-5 | TGTGCCACCCACCCAGGATCTAGCGGGAGAAATGAGCAGTTCTTC | CATHPGSSGRNEQFF
TRBJ2-3 | NA | few | TRBV2 | TGTGCCAGCAGTCAGCGGCCAGATACGCAGTATTTT | CASSQRPDTQYF
TRBJ1-1 | NA | NA | TRBV6-1 | TGTGCCAGCTTTAAGGGAGTGAACACTGAAGCTTTCTTT | CASFKGVNTEAFF
TRBJ1-5 | NA | NA | TRBV19 | TGTGCCAGTAGTTGGGCGTCTCGAGGCAATCAGCCCCAGCATTTT | CASSWASRGNQPQHF
TRBJ2-5 | TRBD2 | NA | TRBV5-4 | TGTGCCAGCAGCTTGCGGGGGGGAATTAAAGAGACCCAGTACTTC | CASSLRGGIKETQYF
TRBJ2-7 | NA | NA | TRBV7-9 | TGTGCCAGCAGCTCGAAACAGACAAGCTCCTACGAGCAGTACTTC | CASSSKQTSSYEQYF
TRBJ2-5 | TRBD1 | NA | TRBV6-1 | TGTGCCAGCAGCCAAGACAGGGGCGAGACCCAGTACTTC | CASSQDRGETQYF
TRBJ2-1 | TRBD2 | NA | TRBV9 | TGTGCCAGCAGCGCCCGGGAGGCCTACAATGAGCAGTTCTTC | CASSAREAYNEQFF
TRBJ2-3 | TRBD2 | NA | TRBV7-2 | TGTGCCAGCAGCTTAACGGCTAGCGGGGGACAAGATACGCAGTATTTT | CASSLTASGGQDTQYF
TRBJ1-6 | TRBD1 | once | TRBV27 | TGTGCCAGCAGCCGACAGGGGCACGGTTCACCCCTCCACTTT | CASSRQGHGSPLHF
TRBJ2-3 | TRBD2 | NA | TRBV27 | TGTGCCAGCAGTATAGGGACTAGCGGGCTAGCTTTCACAGATACGCAGTATTTT | CASSIGTSGLAFTDTQYF
TRBJ1-4 | NA | NA | TRBV7-9 | TGTTCCAGCGAGGGAGCAGAAGAAAAACTGTTTTTT | CSSEGAEEKLFF
TRBJ2-1 | NA | NA | TRBV7-9 | TGTGCCAGCAGCGGCATCCGAGGTACAGGGTCCTACAATGAGCAGTTCTTC | CASSGIRGTGSYNEQFF
TRBJ2-7 | TRBD2 | few | TRBV4-1 | TGCGCCAGCAGCCAAGTAACCGGGGGGACTAGCGGGAGTTACGAGCAGTACTTC | CASSQVTGGTSGSYEQYF
TRBJ2-7 | NA | NA | TRBV29-1 | TGCAGCGTTGTCTGGCTAGATGCCTACGAGCAGTACTTC | CSVVWLDAYEQYF
TRBJ1-1 | NA | once | TRBV5-4 | TGTGCCAGCAGCTTGGTTTCCGGGGACACTGAAGCTTTCTTT | CASSLVSGDTEAFF
TRBJ1-5 | NA | NA | TRBV29-1 | TGCAGCGTGGGCCTCGGTAACAATCAGCCCCAGCATTTT | CSVGLGNNQPQHF
TRBJ1-5 | NA | once | TRBV30 | TGTGCCTGGAGTGTGGCGAGCGGCAGGGGTCAGCCCCAGCATTTT | CAWSVASGRGQPQHF
TRBJ2-7 | NA | NA | TRBV27 | TGTGCCAGCAGGATAACAGGCGTCCAGGGATACGAGCAGTACTTC | CASRITGVQGYEQYF
TRBJ1-1 | NA | NA | TRBV9 | TGTGCCAGCAGCGTAGTAGAGCATAACACTGAAGCTTTCTTT | CASSVVEHNTEAFF
TRBJ1-2 | TRBD1 | NA | TRBV29-1 | TGCAGCGTAACAGGGGGCGGCTACACCTTC | CSVTGGGYTF
TRBJ1-2 | TRBD1 | NA | TRBV7-2 | TGTGCCAGCACCGGACAGGGGGCTGATGGCTACACCTTC | CASTGQGADGYTF
TRBJ2-5 | NA | NA | TRBV6-1 | TGTGCCAGCACCAGGGAAACCCAGTACTTC | CASTRETQYF
TRBJ2-5 | TRBD1 | few | TRBV30 | TGTGCCGGAGAGGCAGGGGGAACCACCCAGTACTTC | CAGEAGGTTQYF
TRBJ2-5 | NA | once | TRBV9 | TGTGCCAGCAGCCCCGACCCACAGGGTTGGGAGACCCAGTACTTC | CASSPDPQGWETQYF
TRBJ2-5 | NA | NA | TRBV9 | TGTGCCAGCAGTCCTGGACAGTCCCAAGAGACCCAGTACTTC | CASSPGQSQETQYF
TRBJ1-2 | TRBD1 | NA | TRBV10-1 | TGCGCCAGCAGTGATGGGACAGGGGGAGGCTACACCTTC | CASSDGTGGGYTF
TRBJ2-1 | NA | NA | TRBV5-6 | TGTGCCAGCAGCTTGGCGGCGGGTACGTACAATGAGCAGTTCTTC | CASSLAAGTYNEQFF
TRBJ2-4 | TRBD1 | once | TRBV30 | TGTGCCTGGAGTCTGCCGGGACAGACATTTCTAGCCAAAAACATTCAGTACTTC | CAWSLPGQTFLAKNIQYF